These 2 T cell receptor beta chains were sequenced from one sample in a study of blood T cell repertoires in COVID-19. Some clones are missing from TCRdb's copy, which holds only in-frame ones; the method was immunoSEQ multiplex PCR. Of about 150,000 clones detected, about four fifths appear once; the ten largest clones hold about 1.9%. Sequenced input: peripheral blood. These receptor sequences come from a woman over 75 with acute or convalescent COVID-19.

This chain uses TRBV6-5 with TRBJ2-2, with a possible D match to TRBD1 (6 bases). The CDR3 is 13 amino acids. V lost 8 bases, J lost 1 base, and 8 bases lay in between. Germline values: CDR1 MNHEY, CDR2 SVGAGI. DNA of the CDR3: TGTGCCAGCTCGACAGGGAACACCGGGGAGCTGTTTTTT. This encodes CASSTGNTGELFF.

The chain couples TRBV10-2 to TRBJ1-5; D is possibly TRBD1 (5 bases). The ends were cut back, 0 bases at V and 6 bases at J, with 12 bases in the middle. Germline V gene sequence: CDR1 WSHSY, CDR2 SAAADI. This CDR3 has 15 residues. Here the CDR3 reads CASSESGGAVQPQHF. The CDR3 nucleotides read TGCGCCAGCAGTGAGTCGGGGGGAGCGGTTCAGCCCCAGCATTTT.